The clone carrying this T cell receptor (beta chain) was recorded a few times. CDR3 length: 16 amino acids. Losses at the gene ends were 5 bases for V and 5 bases for J; bases not matched to a gene: 15. Germline CDR1 is SGHTA and CDR2 is FQGTGA. This sample was taken from a study of beta chain features in type 1 diabetes. Expressed TCRB transcripts were sequenced because the entire RNA isolate underwent reverse transcription. Measured with immunoSEQ multiplex PCR; TCRdb has only the in-frame clones, and not every one. The table has a few hundred thousand clones, approximately 30% seen once. CD45RO/CCR7/CD25/CD127/CD95/CD27 separated CD4+ naive, central memory, regulatory and stem cell-like memory cells by sorting.

Sequenced input: naive CD4+ T cells from blood. The receptor comes from a man younger than 35 in good health. V gene TRBV7-3 combines with J gene TRBJ2-7; 7 nucleotides agree with TRBD1. The CDR3 loop reads CASSLQGGQDLHEQYF. Here the CDR3 DNA reads TGTGCCAGCAGCCTCCAGGGCGGACAGGACCTGCACGAGCAGTACTTC.